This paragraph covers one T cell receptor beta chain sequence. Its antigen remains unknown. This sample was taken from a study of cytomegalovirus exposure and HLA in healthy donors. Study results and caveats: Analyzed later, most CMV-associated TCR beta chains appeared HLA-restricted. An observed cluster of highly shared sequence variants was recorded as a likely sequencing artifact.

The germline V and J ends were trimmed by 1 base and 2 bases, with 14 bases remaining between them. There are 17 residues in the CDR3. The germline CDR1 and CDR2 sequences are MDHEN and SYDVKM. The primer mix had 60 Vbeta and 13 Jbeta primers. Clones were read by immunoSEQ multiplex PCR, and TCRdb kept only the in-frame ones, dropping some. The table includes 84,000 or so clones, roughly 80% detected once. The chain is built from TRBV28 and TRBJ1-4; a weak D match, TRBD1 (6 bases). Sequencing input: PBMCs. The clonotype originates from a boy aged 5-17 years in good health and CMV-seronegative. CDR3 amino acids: CASSLSTGRPTNEKLFF. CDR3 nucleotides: TGTGCCAGCAGTTTATCGACAGGCAGACCTACTAATGAAAAACTGTTTTTT.